A selection of T cell receptor beta chains follows, all from one sample in a study of cytotoxic CD8 clonotypes in ibrutinib-treated CLL. Using immunoSEQ multiplex PCR, the repertoire was profiled, and TCRdb retains in-frame clones only, with some absent. The sample has 250,000 to 350,000 clones, less than 85% seen once. Specimen: PBMCs, collected at disease progression, from a patient treated with ibrutinib. The receptors derive from a human donor with chronic lymphocytic leukemia. Each CDR3 is given with its conserved first and last residue. The order of the fields is J gene, V gene, clone size, D gene, CDR3 DNA, CDR3 protein. D genes are given only for firm matches. Some rows mark clone size as missing; the rest say once, few, many or name a class of expanded clone.

TRBJ1-4	TRBV2	NA	NA	TGTGCCAGCAGCACAGTGGAAAAACTGTTTTTT	CASSTVEKLFF
TRBJ1-2	TRBV4-3	NA	NA	TGCGCCAGCAGCCAAGCGCACGCGGGGGCTAACTATGGCTACACCTTC	CASSQAHAGANYGYTF
TRBJ1-4	TRBV15	once	NA	TGTGCCACCAGCAGAGGTCAAACTAATGAAAAACTGTTTTTT	CATSRGQTNEKLFF
TRBJ2-7	TRBV28	once	TRBD1	TGTGCCAGCGGCCGGCAGGGGGCGTTATACGAGCAGTACTTC	CASGRQGALYEQYF
TRBJ2-2	TRBV2	NA	NA	TGTGCCAGCAGTGAGCCCACCGGGGAGCTGTTTTTT	CASSEPTGELFF
TRBJ2-1	TRBV9	NA	NA	TGTGCCAGTACAAATTCCTACAATGAGCAGTTCTTC	CASTNSYNEQFF
TRBJ1-5	TRBV9	NA	TRBD1	TGTGCCAGCAGCGCCACAGGGGCAAGCAATCAGCCCCAGCATTTT	CASSATGASNQPQHF
TRBJ2-7	TRBV5-1	NA	NA	TGCGCCAGCAGCTTGGAGGCAGCGAGCTCCTACGAGCAGTACTTC	CASSLEAASSYEQYF
TRBJ1-4	TRBV9	NA	NA	TGTGCCAGCAGCAGCGGAGAGAGGGGAACTAATGAAAAACTGTTTTTT	CASSSGERGTNEKLFF
TRBJ2-5	TRBV7-2	NA	NA	TGTGCCAGCAGCCAACTAGTTACGAAGACCCAGTACTTC	CASSQLVTKTQYF
TRBJ2-2	TRBV10-2	NA	NA	TGCGCCAGCAGTGATTCGACTCGAAGAGGCGGGGAGCTGTTTTTT	CASSDSTRRGGELFF
TRBJ1-5	TRBV27	NA	NA	TGTGCCAGCAGTTTAAACAGGGTTGGTCAGCCCCAGCATTTT	CASSLNRVGQPQHF
TRBJ1-1	TRBV5-6	NA	NA	TGTGCCAGCAGCCTTATGAAGGGTCCTGAAGCTTTCTTT	CASSLMKGPEAFF
TRBJ2-5	TRBV11-3	NA	TRBD2	TGTGCCAGCAGCCCCGGACTAGCGGTGCAAGAGACCCAGTACTTC	CASSPGLAVQETQYF
TRBJ2-1	TRBV10-3	NA	NA	TGTGCCATCAGTGGGGGGGGCCTCAATGAGCAGTTCTTC	CAISGGGLNEQFF
TRBJ1-2	TRBV4-1	few	NA	TGCGCCAGCAGCCCCCGACAGAACTATGGCTACACCTTC	CASSPRQNYGYTF
TRBJ2-7	TRBV5-4	NA	TRBD1	TGTGCCAGCAGCTACCGGGACAGGGGAGGCGAGCAGTACTTC	CASSYRDRGGEQYF
TRBJ2-7	TRBV7-8	NA	NA	TGTGCCAGCACCAAGGGCCCGGAGGCCTCCTACGAGCAGTACTTC	CASTKGPEASYEQYF
TRBJ2-3	TRBV7-6	once	NA	TGTGCCAGCAGCAGACGAACAGGGTCTTACACAGATACGCAGTATTTT	CASSRRTGSYTDTQYF
TRBJ2-5	TRBV5-4	NA	NA	TGTGCCAGCAGCTTGAGACTCCAAGAGACCCAGTACTTC	CASSLRLQETQYF
TRBJ2-7	TRBV11-2	NA	NA	TGTGCCAGCAGCTCTCTAGGGGGGAGGGGTGATAACGAGCAGTACTTC	CASSSLGGRGDNEQYF
TRBJ2-5	TRBV15	NA	NA	TGTGCCACCAGCAGAGATGTGGGCAGGACGATCACCCAGTACTTC	CATSRDVGRTITQYF
TRBJ1-2	TRBV10-3	few	NA	TGTGCCATCAATGCGGCAGGGGCCTATGGCTACACCTTC	CAINAAGAYGYTF